Here is one T cell receptor (beta chain) with its context. This CDR3 has 19 amino acids. Germline CDR1 reads SGHDT; CDR2 reads YYEEEE. Germline trimming cut 3 bases from V and 2 bases from J; bases unmatched to any gene: 12. The entry originates in a study of shared T cell receptors in the human thymus. Clones were read by immunoSEQ multiplex PCR, and TCRdb kept only the in-frame ones, dropping some. The table includes about 660,000 clones, approximately 87% detected once. These data were likewise used in another study, on human thymus T cells. That study adds: The people who donated were healthy Finnish babies having corrective surgery for congenital heart defects. The thymus was resected at corrective cardiac surgery. Among thymic and blood repertoires, usage of V and J genes appeared biased. Highly overlapping thymic repertoires in unrelated individuals were reported by related research.

This clonotype originated in a boy in the first two years of life with a congenital heart defect. The sequencing sample was made of thymocytes. This rearrangement joins TRBV5-6 to TRBJ2-1, with 12 bases that match TRBD2. The CDR3 DNA reads TGTGCCAGCAGCTCCCAAAGACTAGCGGGGGTACTTACCTACAATGAGCAGTTCTTC. Residues: CASSSQRLAGVLTYNEQFF.